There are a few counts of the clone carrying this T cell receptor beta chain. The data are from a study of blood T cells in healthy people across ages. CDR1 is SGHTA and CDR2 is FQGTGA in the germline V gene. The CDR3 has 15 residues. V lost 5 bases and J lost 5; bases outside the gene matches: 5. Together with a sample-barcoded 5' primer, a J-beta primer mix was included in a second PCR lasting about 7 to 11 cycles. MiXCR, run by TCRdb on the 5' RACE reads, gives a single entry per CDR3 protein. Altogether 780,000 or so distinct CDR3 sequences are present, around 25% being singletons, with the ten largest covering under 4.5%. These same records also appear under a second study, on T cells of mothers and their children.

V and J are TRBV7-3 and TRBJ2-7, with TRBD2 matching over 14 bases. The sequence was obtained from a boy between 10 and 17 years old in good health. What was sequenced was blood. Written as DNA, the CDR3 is TGTGCCAGCAGCATGGGACTAGCGGGGGTCCACGAGCAGTACTTC. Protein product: CASSMGLAGVHEQYF.